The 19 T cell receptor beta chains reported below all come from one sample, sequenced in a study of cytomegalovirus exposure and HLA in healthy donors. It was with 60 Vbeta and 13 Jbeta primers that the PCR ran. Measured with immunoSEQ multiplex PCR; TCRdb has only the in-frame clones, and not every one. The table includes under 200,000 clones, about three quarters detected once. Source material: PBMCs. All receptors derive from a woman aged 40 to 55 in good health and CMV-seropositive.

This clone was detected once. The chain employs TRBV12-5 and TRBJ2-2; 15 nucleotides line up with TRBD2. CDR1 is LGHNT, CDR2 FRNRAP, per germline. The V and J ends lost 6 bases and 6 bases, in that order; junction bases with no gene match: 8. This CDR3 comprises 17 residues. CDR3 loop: CASGYGTSGRLAGELFF. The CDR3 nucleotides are TGTGCTAGTGGGTATGGGACTAGCGGGAGGTTGGCCGGGGAGCTGTTTTTT.

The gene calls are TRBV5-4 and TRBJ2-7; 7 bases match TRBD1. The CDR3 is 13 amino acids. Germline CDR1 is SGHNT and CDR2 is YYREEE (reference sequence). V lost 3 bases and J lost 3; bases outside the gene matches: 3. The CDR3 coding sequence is TGTGCCAGCAGCTCAGGGGGAATCTACGAGCAGTACTTC. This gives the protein CASSSGGIYEQYF.

The CDR3 is CASSFPGTSGGEETQYF. The CDR3 DNA reads TGTGCCAGCAGCTTCCCCGGGACTAGCGGGGGGGAAGAGACCCAGTACTTC. The V and J genes are TRBV7-2 and TRBJ2-5, with 16 bases aligning to TRBD2. J gave up 3 bases and V 3 bases, and 4 bases lay outside the gene matches. The CDR3 totals 17 residues. Germline V gene lookup returns CDR1 SGHTA and CDR2 FQGNSA. The full variable domain, with the rest looked up from reference TRBV7-2 and TRBJ2-5, is GAGVSQSPSNKVTEKGKDVELRCDPISGHTALYWYRQSLGQGLEFLIYFQGNSAPDKSGLPSDRFSAERTGGSVSTLTIQRTQQEDSAVYLCASSFPGTSGGEETQYFGPGTRLLVL.

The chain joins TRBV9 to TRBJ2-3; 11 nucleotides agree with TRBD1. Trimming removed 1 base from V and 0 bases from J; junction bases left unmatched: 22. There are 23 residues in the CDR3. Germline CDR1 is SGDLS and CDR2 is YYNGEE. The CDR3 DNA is TGTGCCAGCAGCGTAACCGGGACAGGGGGGTCCGGCGGGGAGTTTCTCAGCACAGATACGCAGTATTTT. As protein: CASSVTGTGGSGGEFLSTDTQYF.

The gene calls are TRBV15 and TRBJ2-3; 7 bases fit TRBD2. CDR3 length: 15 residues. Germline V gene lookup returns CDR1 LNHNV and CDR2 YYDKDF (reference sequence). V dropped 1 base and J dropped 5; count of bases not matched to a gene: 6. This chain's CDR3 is CATSRVVASGDTQYF. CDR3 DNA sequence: TGTGCCACCAGCAGAGTTGTGGCTAGCGGAGATACGCAGTATTTT.

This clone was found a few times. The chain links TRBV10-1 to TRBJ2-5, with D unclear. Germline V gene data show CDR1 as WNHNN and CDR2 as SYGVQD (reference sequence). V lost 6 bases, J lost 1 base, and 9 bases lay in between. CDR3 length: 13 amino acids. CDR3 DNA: TGCGCCAGCAGCAAGACACCCCAAGAGACCCAGTACTTC. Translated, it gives CASSKTPQETQYF.

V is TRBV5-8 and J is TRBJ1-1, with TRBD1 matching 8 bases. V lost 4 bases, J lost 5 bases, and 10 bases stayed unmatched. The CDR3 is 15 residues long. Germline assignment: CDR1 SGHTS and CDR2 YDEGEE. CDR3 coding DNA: TGTGCCAGCAGCCGCTTTGACAGGGGATATACTGAAGCTTTCTTT. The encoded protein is CASSRFDRGYTEAFF.

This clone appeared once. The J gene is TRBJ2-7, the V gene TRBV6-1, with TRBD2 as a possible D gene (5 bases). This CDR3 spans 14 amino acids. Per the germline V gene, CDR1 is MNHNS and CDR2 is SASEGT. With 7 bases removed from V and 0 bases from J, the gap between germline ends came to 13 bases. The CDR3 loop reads CASIGWEYSYEQYF. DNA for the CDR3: TGTGCCAGCATCGGGTGGGAGTACTCCTACGAGCAGTACTTC.

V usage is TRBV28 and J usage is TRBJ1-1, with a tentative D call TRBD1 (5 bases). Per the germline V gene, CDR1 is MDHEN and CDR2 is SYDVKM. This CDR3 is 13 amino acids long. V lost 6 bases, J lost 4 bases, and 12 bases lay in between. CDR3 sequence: CASSTQQGTEAFF. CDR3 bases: TGTGCCAGCAGCACCCAGCAGGGCACTGAAGCTTTCTTT.

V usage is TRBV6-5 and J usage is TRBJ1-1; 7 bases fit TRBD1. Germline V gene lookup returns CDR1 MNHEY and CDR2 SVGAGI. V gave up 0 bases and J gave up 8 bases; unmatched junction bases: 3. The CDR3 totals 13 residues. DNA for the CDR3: TGTGCCAGCAGTTACTCGCCGGGACAGGAAGCTTTCTTT. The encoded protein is CASSYSPGQEAFF.

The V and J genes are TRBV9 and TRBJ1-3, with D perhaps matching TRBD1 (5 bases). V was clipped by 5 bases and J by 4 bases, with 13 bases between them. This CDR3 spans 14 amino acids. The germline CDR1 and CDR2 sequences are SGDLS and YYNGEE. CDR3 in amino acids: CASSLQEAGNTIYF. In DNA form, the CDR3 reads TGTGCCAGCAGTCTACAGGAAGCCGGAAACACCATATATTTT. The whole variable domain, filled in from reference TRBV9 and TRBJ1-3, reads DSGVTQTPKHLITATGQRVTLRCSPRSGDLSVYWYQQSLDQGLQFLIQYYNGEERAKGNILERFSAQQFPDLHSELNLSSLELGDSALYFCASSLQEAGNTIYFGEGSWLTVV.

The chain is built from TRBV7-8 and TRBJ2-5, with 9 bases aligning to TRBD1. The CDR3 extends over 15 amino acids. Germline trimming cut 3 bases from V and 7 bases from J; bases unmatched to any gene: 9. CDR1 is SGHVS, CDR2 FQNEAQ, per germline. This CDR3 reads CASSLTGGLGGTQYF. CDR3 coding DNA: TGTGCCAGCAGCTTGACAGGGGGTTTAGGGGGGACCCAGTACTTC.

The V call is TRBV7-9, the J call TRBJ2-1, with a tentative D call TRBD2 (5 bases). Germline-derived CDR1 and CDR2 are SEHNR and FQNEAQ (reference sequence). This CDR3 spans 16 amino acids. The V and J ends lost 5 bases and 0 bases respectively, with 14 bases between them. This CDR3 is CASSPLLGSSYNEQFF. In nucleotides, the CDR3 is TGTGCCAGCAGCCCCCTACTAGGGAGCTCCTACAATGAGCAGTTCTTC.

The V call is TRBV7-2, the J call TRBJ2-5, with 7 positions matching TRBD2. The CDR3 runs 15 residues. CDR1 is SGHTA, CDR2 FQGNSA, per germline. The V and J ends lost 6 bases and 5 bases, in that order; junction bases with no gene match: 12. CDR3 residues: CASRPYGAGEETQYF. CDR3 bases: TGTGCCAGCAGACCCTACGGGGCGGGAGAGGAGACCCAGTACTTC.

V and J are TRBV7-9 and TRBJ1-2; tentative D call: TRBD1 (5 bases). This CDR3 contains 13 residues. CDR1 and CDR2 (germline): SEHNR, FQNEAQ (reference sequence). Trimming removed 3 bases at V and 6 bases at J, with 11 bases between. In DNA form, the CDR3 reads TGTGCCAGCAGCTTCGCCAGGGAAAATGGCTACACCTTC. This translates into CASSFARENGYTF.

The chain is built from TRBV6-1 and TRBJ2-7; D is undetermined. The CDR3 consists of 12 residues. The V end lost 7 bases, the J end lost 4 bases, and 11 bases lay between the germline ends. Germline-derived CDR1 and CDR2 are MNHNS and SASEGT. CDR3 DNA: TGTGCCAGCAATGCTCAACATTACGAGCAGTACTTC. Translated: CASNAQHYEQYF.

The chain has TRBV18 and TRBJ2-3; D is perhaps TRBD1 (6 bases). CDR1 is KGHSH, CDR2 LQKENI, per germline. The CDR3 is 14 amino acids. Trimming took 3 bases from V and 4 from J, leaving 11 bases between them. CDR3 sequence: CASSPQGPSDTQYF. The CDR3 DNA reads TGTGCCAGCTCACCGCAGGGGCCCTCAGATACGCAGTATTTT.

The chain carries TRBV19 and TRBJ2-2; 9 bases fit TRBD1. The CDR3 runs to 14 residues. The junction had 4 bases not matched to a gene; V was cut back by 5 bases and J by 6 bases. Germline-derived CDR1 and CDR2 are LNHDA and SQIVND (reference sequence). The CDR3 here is CASSGTGLSGELFF. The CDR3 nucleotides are TGTGCCAGTAGTGGGACAGGGCTGTCCGGGGAGCTGTTTTTT.

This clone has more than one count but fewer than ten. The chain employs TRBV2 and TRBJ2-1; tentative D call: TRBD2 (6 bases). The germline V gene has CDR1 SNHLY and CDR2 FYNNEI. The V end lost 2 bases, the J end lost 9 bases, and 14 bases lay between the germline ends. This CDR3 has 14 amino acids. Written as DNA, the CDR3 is TGTGCCAGCAGTGAATCTCACGGGGGAGGTGAGCAGTTCTTC. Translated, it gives CASSESHGGGEQFF.